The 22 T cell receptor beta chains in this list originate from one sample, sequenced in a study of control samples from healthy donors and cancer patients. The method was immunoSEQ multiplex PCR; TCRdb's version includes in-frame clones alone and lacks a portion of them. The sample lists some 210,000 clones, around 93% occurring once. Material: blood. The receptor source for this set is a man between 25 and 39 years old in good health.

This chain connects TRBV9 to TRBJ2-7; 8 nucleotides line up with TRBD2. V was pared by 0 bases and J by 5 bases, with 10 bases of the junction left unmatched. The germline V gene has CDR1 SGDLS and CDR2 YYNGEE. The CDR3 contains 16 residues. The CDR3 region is CASSVVGGGPRDEQYF. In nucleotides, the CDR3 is TGTGCCAGCAGCGTAGTTGGCGGGGGGCCGAGGGACGAGCAGTACTTC.

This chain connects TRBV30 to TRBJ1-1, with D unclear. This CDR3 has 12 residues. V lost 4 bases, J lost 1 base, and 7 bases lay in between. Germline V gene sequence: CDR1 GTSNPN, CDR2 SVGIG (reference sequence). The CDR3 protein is CAWIAGNTEAFF. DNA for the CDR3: TGTGCCTGGATAGCCGGGAACACTGAAGCTTTCTTT.

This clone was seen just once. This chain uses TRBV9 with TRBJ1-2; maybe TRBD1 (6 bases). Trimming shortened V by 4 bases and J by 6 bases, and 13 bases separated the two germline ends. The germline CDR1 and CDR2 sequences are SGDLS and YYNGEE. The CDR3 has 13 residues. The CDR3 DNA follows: TGTGCCAGCAGCACATACAGGGAACATGGCTACACCTTC. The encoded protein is CASSTYREHGYTF.

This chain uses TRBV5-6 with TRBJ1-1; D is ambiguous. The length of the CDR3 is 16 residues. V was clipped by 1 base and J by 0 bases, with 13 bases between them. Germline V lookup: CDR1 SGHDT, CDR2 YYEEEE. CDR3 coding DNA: TGTGCCAGCAGCTTGTTCGGGTTCCTAATGAACACTGAAGCTTTCTTT. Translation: CASSLFGFLMNTEAFF.

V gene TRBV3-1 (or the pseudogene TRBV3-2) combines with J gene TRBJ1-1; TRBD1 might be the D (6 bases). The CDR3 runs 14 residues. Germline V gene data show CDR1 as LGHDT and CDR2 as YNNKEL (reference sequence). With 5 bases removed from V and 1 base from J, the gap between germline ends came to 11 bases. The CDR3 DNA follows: TGTGCCAGCAGCTTTTCGGACAGGAACACTGAAGCTTTCTTT. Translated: CASSFSDRNTEAFF.

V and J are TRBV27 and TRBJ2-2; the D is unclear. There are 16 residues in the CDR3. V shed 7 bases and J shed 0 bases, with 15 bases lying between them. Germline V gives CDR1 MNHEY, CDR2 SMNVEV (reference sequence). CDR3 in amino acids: CASTLRWSSNTGELFF. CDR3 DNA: TGTGCCAGCACCCTTCGATGGTCCTCGAACACCGGGGAGCTGTTTTTT.

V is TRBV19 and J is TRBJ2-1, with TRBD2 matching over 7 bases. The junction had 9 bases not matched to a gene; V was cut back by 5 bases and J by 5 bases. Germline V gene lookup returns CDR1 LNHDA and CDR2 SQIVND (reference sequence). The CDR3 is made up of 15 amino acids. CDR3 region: CASSPRDGLDNEQFF. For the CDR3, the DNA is TGTGCCAGTAGTCCCCGGGACGGACTAGACAATGAGCAGTTCTTC. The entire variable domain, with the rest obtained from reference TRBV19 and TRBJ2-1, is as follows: DGGITQSPKYLFRKEGQNVTLSCEQNLNHDAMYWYRQDPGQGLRLIYYSQIVNDFQKGDIAEGYSVSREKKESFPLTVTSAQKNPTAFYLCASSPRDGLDNEQFFGPGTRLTVL.

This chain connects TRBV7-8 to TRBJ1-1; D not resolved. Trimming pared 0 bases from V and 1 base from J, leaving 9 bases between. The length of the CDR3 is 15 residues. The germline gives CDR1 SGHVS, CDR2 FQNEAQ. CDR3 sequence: CASSLAGPANTEAFF. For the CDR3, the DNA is TGTGCCAGCAGCTTAGCGGGCCCCGCGAACACTGAAGCTTTCTTT.

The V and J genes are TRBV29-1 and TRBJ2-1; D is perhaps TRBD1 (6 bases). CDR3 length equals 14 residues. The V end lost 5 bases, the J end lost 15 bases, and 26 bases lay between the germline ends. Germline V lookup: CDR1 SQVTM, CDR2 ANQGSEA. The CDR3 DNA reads TGCAGCGTTCTTCTCGTGGGGGACAAGATTATTGCGTTCTTC. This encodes CSVLLVGDKIIAFF.

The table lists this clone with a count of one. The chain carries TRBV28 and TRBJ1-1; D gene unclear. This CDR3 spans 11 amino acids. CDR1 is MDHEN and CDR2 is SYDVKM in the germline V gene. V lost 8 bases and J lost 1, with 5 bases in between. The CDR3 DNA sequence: TGTGCCAGCCGGAGGAACACTGAAGCTTTCTTT. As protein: CASRRNTEAFF.

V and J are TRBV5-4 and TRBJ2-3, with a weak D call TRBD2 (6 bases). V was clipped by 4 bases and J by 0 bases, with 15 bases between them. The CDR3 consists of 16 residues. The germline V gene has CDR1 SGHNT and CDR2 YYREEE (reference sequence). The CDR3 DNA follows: TGTGCCAGCAGCACCCCGGGGGACCTTAGCACAGATACGCAGTATTTT. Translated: CASSTPGDLSTDTQYF.

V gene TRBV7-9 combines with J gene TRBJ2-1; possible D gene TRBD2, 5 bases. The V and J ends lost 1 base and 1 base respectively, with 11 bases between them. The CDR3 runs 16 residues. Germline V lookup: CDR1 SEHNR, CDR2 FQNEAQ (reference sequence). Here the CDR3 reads CASSLGITGSYNEQFF. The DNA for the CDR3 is TGTGCCAGCAGCTTAGGCATTACGGGGTCCTACAATGAGCAGTTCTTC.

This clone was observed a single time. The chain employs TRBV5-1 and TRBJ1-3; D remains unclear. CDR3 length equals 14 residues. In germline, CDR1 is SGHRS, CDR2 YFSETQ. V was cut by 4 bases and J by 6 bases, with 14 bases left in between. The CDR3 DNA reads TGCGCCAGCAGCCTGAGTAACTCTTTAAACACCATATATTTT. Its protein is CASSLSNSLNTIYF.

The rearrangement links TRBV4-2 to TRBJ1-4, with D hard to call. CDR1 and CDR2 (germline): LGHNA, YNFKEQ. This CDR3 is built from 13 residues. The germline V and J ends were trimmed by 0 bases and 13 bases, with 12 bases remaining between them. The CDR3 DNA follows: TGTGCCAGCAGCCAAGATTTCGGATGGGGACTGTTTTTT. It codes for CASSQDFGWGLFF.

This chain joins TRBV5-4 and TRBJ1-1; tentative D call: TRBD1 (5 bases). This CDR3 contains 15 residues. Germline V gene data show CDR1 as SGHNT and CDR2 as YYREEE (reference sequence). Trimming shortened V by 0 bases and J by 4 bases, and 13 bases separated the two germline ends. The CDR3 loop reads CASSLGDSSGTEAFF. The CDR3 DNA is TGTGCCAGCAGCTTGGGGGACTCCTCGGGCACTGAAGCTTTCTTT.

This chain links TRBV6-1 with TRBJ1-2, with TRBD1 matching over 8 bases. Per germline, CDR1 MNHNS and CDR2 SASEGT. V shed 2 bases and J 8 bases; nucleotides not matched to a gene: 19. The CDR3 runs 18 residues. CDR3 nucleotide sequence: TGTGCCAGCAGTGAATTACATTTAGGAACGGACAGGGTGAAAGGCTACACCTTC. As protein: CASSELHLGTDRVKGYTF.

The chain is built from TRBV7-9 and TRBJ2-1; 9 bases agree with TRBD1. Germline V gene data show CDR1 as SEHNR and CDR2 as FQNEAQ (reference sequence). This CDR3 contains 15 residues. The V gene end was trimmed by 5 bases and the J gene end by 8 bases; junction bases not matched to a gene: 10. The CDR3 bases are TGTGCCAGCAGCCTGGAAGGGGGGACAGGGTATGAGCAGTTCTTC. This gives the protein CASSLEGGTGYEQFF.

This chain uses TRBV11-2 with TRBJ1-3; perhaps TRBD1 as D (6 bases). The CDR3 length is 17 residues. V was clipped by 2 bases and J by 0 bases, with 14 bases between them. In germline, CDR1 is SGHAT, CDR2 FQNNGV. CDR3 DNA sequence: TGTGCCAGCAGCTTAAGCAGGGGCGCGATCTCTGGAAACACCATATATTTT. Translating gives CASSLSRGAISGNTIYF.

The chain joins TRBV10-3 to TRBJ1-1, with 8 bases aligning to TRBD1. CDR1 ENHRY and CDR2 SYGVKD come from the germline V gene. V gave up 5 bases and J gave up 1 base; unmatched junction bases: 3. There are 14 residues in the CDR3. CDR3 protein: CAISKQGGNTEAFF. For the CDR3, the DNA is TGTGCCATCAGTAAACAGGGGGGGAACACTGAAGCTTTCTTT.

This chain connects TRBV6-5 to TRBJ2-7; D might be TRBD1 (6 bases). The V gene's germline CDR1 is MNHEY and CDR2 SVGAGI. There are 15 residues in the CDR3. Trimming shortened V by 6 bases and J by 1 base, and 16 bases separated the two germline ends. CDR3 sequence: CASRLQGNPSYEQYF. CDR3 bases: TGTGCCAGCAGGTTACAGGGTAATCCTTCCTACGAGCAGTACTTC.

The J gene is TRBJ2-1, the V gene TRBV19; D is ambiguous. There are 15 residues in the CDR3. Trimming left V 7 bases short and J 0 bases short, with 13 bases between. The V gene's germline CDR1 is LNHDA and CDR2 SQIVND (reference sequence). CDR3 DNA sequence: TGTGCCAGTATTTCCGGGTCCAGCTCCTACAATGAGCAGTTCTTC. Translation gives CASISGSSSYNEQFF.

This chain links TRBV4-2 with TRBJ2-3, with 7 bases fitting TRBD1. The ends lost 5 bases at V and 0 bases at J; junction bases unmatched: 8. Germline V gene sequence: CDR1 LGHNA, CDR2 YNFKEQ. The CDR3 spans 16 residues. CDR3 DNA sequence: TGTGCCAGCAGCGCGACAGGGCTGACTAGCACAGATACGCAGTATTTT. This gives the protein CASSATGLTSTDTQYF.